The present entry profiles one T cell receptor (beta chain) with its context. Using its own MiXCR run on the 5' RACE reads, TCRdb lists one record per CDR3 protein. Found here are some 790,000 distinct CDR3 sequences, around a sixth of them singletons; the top ten hold 10% to 15%. This entry belongs to a study of identical twins. This CDR3 has 15 amino acids. Germline CDR1 ENHRY, CDR2 SYGVKD. J gave up 1 base and V 5 bases, and 7 bases lay outside the gene matches. These data also formed part of another study, on T cells expressing NK-cell markers.

This TCR came from a young woman in good health. The sequenced material came from PBMCs. This sequence joins TRBV10-3 and TRBJ2-7, with TRBD2 identical over 8 bases. CDR3 in DNA: TGTGCCATCAGTCTAGCGGGCACAGGATCCTACGAGCAGTACTTC. Protein: CAISLAGTGSYEQYF.